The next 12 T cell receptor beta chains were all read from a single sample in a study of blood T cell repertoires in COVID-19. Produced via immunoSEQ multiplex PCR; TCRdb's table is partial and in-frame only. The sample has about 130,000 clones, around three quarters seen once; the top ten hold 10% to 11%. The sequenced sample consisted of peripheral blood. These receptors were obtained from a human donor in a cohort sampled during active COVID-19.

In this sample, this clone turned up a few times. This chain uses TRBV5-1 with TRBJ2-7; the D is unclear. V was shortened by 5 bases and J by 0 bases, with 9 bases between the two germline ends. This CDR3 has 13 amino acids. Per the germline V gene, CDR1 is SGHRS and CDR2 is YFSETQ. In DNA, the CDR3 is TGCGCCAGCAGGTACCTAACCTCCTACGAGCAGTACTTC. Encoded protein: CASRYLTSYEQYF.

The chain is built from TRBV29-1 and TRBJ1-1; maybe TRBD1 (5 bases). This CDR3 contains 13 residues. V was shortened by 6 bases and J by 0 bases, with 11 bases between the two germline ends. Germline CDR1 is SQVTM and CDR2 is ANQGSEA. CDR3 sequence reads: CSVAQELNTEAFF. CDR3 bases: TGCAGCGTCGCACAGGAATTGAACACTGAAGCTTTCTTT.

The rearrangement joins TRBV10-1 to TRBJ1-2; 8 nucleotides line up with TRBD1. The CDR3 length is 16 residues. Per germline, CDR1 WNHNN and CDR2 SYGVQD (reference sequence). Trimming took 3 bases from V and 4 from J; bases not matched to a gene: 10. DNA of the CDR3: TGCGCCAGCAGTGACTCCACCGGGACAGGACTCTATGGCTACACCTTC. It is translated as CASSDSTGTGLYGYTF.

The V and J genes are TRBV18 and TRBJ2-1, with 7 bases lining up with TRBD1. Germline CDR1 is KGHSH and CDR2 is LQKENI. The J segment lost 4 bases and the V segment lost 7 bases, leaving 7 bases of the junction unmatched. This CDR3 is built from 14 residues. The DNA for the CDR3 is TGTGCCAGCTTGCCGGGACAGACATACAATGAGCAGTTCTTC. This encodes CASLPGQTYNEQFF.

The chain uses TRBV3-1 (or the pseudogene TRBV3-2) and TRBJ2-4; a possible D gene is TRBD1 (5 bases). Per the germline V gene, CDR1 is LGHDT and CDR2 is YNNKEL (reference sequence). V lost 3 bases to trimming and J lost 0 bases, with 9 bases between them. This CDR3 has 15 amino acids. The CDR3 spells CASSHGREAKNIQYF. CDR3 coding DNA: TGTGCCAGCAGCCACGGCAGGGAAGCCAAAAACATTCAGTACTTC.

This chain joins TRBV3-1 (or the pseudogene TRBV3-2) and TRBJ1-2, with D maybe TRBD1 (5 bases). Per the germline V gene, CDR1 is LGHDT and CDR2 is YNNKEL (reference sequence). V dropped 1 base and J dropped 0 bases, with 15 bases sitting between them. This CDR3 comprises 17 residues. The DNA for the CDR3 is TGTGCCAGCAGCCAAGTTCGGGGGGGAGGAGCTAACTATGGCTACACCTTC. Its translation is CASSQVRGGGANYGYTF.

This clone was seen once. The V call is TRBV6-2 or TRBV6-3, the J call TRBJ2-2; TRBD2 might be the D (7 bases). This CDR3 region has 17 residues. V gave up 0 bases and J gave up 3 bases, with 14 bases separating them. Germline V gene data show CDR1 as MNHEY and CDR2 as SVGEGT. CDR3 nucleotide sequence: TGTGCCAGCAGTTACTCAAGGGGGGGATCTGACACCGGGGAGCTGTTTTTT. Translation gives CASSYSRGGSDTGELFF.

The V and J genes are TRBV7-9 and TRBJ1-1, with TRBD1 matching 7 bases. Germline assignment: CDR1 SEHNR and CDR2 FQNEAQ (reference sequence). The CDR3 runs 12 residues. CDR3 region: CGIRDSNTEAFF. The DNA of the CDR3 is TGTGGAATCCGGGACAGCAACACTGAAGCTTTCTTT.

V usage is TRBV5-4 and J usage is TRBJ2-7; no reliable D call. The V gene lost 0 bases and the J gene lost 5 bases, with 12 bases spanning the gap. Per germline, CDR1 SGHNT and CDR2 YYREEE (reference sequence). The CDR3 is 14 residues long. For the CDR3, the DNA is TGTGCCAGCAGCTTGGCCCCAGAGGCGGACGAGCAGTACTTC. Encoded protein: CASSLAPEADEQYF.

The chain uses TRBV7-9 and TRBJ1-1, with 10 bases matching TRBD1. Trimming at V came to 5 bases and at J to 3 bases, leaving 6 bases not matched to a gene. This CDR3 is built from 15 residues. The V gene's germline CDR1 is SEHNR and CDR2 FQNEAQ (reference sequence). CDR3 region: CASSPPGTGDTEAFF. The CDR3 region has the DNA TGTGCCAGCAGCCCCCCCGGGACAGGGGACACTGAAGCTTTCTTT.

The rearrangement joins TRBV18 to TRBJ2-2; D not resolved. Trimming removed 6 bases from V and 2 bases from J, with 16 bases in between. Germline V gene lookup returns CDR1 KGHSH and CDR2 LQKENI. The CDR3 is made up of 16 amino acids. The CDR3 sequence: CASSPAGPLNTGELFF. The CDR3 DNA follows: TGTGCCAGCTCCCCAGCAGGCCCCTTAAACACCGGGGAGCTGTTTTTT.

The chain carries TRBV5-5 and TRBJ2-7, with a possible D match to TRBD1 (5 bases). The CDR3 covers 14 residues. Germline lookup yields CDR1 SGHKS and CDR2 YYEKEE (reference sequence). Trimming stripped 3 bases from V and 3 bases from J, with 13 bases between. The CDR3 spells CASSYDTGRYEQYF. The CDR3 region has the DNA TGTGCCAGCAGCTACGACACAGGCCGCTACGAGCAGTACTTC.